These 8 T cell receptor beta chains were sequenced from one sample in a study of blood T cell repertoires in COVID-19. Libraries were prepared by immunoSEQ multiplex PCR; TCRdb keeps only in-frame clonotypes and omits some of them. The sample lists under 450,000 clones; approximately 90% were seen once. Sequenced sample: PBMCs or T cells enriched from blood (not recorded which). Source of these receptors: a middle-aged woman who had been exposed to COVID-19.

V and J are TRBV2 and TRBJ2-2; 9 bases match TRBD2. Germline V gene data show CDR1 as SNHLY and CDR2 as FYNNEI. This CDR3 has 14 amino acids. With V trimmed by 8 bases and J by 6 bases, 7 bases remained unmatched. This CDR3 reads CASAGTSSPGELFF. DNA of the CDR3: TGTGCCAGCGCCGGGACTAGCTCTCCCGGGGAGCTGTTTTTT.

The chain joins TRBV24-1 to TRBJ1-3, with D hard to call. Trimming took off 3 bases at V and 7 bases at J, with 3 bases between the two ends. The CDR3 is 11 residues long. Looked up from germline, CDR1 is KGHDR and CDR2 is SFDVKD. DNA for the CDR3: TGTGCCACCAGTGATCTTAACACCATATATTTT. Amino acids: CATSDLNTIYF.

The rearrangement uses TRBV6-2 or TRBV6-3 and TRBJ2-3, with D perhaps TRBD1 (6 bases). The CDR3 contains 14 residues. Trimming removed 8 bases from V and 3 bases from J, with 15 bases in between. Per the germline V gene, CDR1 is MNHEY and CDR2 is SVGEGT. As DNA, the CDR3 is TGTGCCAGCGGCCCGGGACACATAACAGATACGCAGTATTTT. Encoded protein: CASGPGHITDTQYF.

This clone was seen a handful of times. The rearrangement links TRBV18 to TRBJ1-4; TRBD1 matches 8 bases. The CDR3 has 17 amino acids. Losses at the gene ends were 3 bases for V and 3 bases for J; bases not matched to a gene: 9. From germline, CDR1 is KGHSH and CDR2 LQKENI. The CDR3, as DNA: TGTGCCAGCTCACCTCCGTCAGGACAGGGAGCTAATGAAAAACTGTTTTTT. It is translated as CASSPPSGQGANEKLFF.

V and J are TRBV5-1 and TRBJ2-7; D not certain. The V end lost 0 bases, the J end lost 4 bases, and 11 bases lay between the germline ends. This CDR3 region has 14 residues. Per the germline V gene, CDR1 is SGHRS and CDR2 is YFSETQ. CDR3 amino acids: CASSLAAEKYEQYF. The CDR3 DNA is TGCGCCAGCAGCTTGGCCGCGGAGAAGTACGAGCAGTACTTC.

V usage is TRBV27 and J usage is TRBJ2-7; TRBD2 might be the D (5 bases). V was clipped by 5 bases and J by 3 bases, with 14 bases between them. The germline V gene encodes CDR1 MNHEY and CDR2 SMNVEV (reference sequence). The CDR3 length is 14 residues. The CDR3 coding sequence is TGTGCCAGCAGTCCCGGGCGTGCGGGCTACGAGCAGTACTTC. Amino acids: CASSPGRAGYEQYF.

The chain links TRBV19 to TRBJ2-2; TRBD1 might be the D (5 bases). The CDR3 has 14 amino acids. Per germline, CDR1 LNHDA and CDR2 SQIVND (reference sequence). The V end was cut by 3 bases, the J end by 3 bases, with 8 bases between. The CDR3 here is CASSISRDTGELFF. CDR3 coding DNA: TGTGCCAGTAGTATCTCCAGGGACACCGGGGAGCTGTTTTTT.

V gene TRBV3-1 (or the pseudogene TRBV3-2) combines with J gene TRBJ1-2, with 7 bases identical to TRBD1. The CDR3 sequence is 13 residues long. Germline CDR1 reads LGHDT; CDR2 reads YNNKEL (reference sequence). Losses at the gene ends were 4 bases for V and 8 bases for J; bases not matched to a gene: 7. This chain's CDR3 is CASSRNRQGGYTF. In DNA form, the CDR3 reads TGTGCCAGCAGCCGGAACAGACAGGGAGGCTACACCTTC.